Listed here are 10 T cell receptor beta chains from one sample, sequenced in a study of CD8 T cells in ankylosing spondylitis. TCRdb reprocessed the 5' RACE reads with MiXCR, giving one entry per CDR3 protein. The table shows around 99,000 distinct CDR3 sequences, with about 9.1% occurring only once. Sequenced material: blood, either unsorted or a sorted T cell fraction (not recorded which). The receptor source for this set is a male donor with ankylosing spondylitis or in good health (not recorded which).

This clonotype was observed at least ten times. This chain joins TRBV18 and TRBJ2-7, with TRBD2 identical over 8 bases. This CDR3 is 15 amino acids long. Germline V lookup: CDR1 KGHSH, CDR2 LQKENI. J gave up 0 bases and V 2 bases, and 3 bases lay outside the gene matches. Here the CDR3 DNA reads TGTGCCAGCTCACCAGGGGGACTAGGCTCCTACGAGCAGTACTTC. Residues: CASSPGGLGSYEQYF.

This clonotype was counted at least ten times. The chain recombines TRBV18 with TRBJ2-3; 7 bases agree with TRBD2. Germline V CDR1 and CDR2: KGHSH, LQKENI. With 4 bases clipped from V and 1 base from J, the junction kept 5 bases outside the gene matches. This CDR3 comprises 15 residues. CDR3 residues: CASSRSAGGTDTQYF. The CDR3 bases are TGTGCCAGCTCACGAAGTGCGGGGGGCACAGATACGCAGTATTTT.

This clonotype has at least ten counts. CDR3 loop: CASSRPEETQYF. The CDR3 DNA reads as TGTGCCAGCTCGCGCCCAGAAGAGACCCAGTACTTC. The chain employs TRBV18 and TRBJ2-5; D is ambiguous. Between the trimmed V and J ends, which lost 6 bases and 3 bases, there was a span of 8 bases. From germline, CDR1 is KGHSH and CDR2 LQKENI. This CDR3 spans 12 amino acids.

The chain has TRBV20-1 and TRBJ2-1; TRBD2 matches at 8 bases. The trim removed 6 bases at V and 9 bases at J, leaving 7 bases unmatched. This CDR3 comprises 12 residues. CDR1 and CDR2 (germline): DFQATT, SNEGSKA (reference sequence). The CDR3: CSAPGLVSEQFF. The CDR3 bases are TGCAGTGCCCCGGGACTAGTAAGTGAGCAGTTCTTC.

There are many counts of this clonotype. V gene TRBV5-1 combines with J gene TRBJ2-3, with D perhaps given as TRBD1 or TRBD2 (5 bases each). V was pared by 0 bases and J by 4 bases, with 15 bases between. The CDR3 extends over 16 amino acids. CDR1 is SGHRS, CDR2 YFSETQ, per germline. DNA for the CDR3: TGCGCCAGCAGCTTGGACGGGGCGGCGGCGGCAGATACGCAGTATTTT. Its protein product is CASSLDGAAAADTQYF.

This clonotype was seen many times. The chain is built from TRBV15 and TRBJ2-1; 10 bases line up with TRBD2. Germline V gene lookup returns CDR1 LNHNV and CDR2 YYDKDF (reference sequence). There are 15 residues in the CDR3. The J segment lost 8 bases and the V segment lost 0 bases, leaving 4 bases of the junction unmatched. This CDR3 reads CATSRDPGTSDEQFF. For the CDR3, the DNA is TGTGCCACCAGCAGAGATCCGGGGACTAGCGATGAGCAGTTCTTC.

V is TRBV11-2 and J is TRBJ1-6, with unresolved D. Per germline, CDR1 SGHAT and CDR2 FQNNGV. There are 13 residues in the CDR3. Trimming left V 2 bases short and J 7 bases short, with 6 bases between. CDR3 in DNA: TGTGCCAGCAGCTTACTGGACAATTCACCCCTCCACTTT. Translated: CASSLLDNSPLHF.

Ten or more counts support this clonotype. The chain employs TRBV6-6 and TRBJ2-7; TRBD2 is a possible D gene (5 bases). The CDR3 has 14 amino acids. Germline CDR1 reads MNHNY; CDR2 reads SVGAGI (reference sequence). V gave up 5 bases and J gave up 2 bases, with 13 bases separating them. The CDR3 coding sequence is TGTGCCAGCAGTCCCGCTGGACTGACCTACGAGCAGTACTTC. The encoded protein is CASSPAGLTYEQYF.

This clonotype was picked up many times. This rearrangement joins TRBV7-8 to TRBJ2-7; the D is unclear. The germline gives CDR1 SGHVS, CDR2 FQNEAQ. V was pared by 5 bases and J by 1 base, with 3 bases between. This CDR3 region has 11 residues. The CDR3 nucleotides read TGTGCCAGCAGCACTTCCTACGAGCAGTACTTC. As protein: CASSTSYEQYF.

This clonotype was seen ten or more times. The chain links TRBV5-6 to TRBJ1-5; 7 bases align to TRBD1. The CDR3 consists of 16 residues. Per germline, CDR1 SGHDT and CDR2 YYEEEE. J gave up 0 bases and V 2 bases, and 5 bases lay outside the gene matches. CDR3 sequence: CASSFRTGYSNQPQHF. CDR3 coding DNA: TGTGCCAGCAGCTTCCGGACAGGCTATAGCAATCAGCCCCAGCATTTT.